The 25 T cell receptor beta chains below were found in one sample sequenced in a study of blood T cells in healthy people across ages (dated by TCRdb to the mid-2010s). The method behind the library was 5' RACE. The sample was run on an Illumina HiSeq 2500. A second PCR of about 7 to 12 cycles was performed with a sample-barcoded 5' primer and a J-beta primer mix. TCRdb redid the processing of the public reads, applying fastp at Q25 and MiXCR, and retained in-frame beta chains. CDR3 protein duplicates are merged, each entry listing the most common genes and DNA. The sample yields 1.2 million to 1.5 million distinct CDR3 sequences; approximately 42% were counted once. Roughly 7.7% of the sample goes to the ten largest clones. Sequenced input: blood. The receptor source for this set is a young woman in good health.

CDR3 in DNA: TGCAGTGCTACAGGACAGGAGGTCAATCAGCCCCAGCATTTT. Protein sequence: CSATGQEVNQPQHF. The V and J genes are TRBV20-1 and TRBJ1-5; 7 bases are a match to TRBD1. The germline CDR1 and CDR2 sequences are DFQATT and SNEGSKA (reference sequence). The CDR3 extends over 14 amino acids. V shed 4 bases and J 3 bases; nucleotides not matched to a gene: 6.

The J gene is TRBJ2-1, the V gene TRBV6-1; TRBD1 matches at 9 bases. Germline V CDR1 and CDR2: MNHNS, SASEGT. V lost 7 bases, J lost 6 bases, and 10 bases stayed unmatched. The CDR3 spans 15 residues. In DNA form, the CDR3 reads TGTGCCAGCACCCCCGGGACAGGGTCCCTCAATGAGCAGTTCTTC. It is translated as CASTPGTGSLNEQFF.

This chain uses TRBV20-1 with TRBJ2-7; D is undetermined. Germline lookup yields CDR1 DFQATT and CDR2 SNEGSKA (reference sequence). This CDR3 has 15 amino acids. V was pared by 1 base and J by 0 bases, with 13 bases between. CDR3 DNA: TGCAGTGCTAGAGCGTCCCCTTCCAGCTCCTACGAGCAGTACTTC. Translating gives CSARASPSSSYEQYF.

There are a few counts of this clonotype. The V and J genes are TRBV3-1 and TRBJ2-5; D gene uncertain. Trimming took off 3 bases at V and 1 base at J, with 15 bases between the two ends. The CDR3 loop spans 16 amino acids. CDR1 LGHDT and CDR2 YNNKEL come from the germline V gene (reference sequence). The CDR3 coding sequence is TGTGCCAGCAGCCAGGGGTCAGCTAGGGTCCAAGAGACCCAGTACTTC. Translation gives CASSQGSARVQETQYF.

This clonotype was observed a few times. V is TRBV14 and J is TRBJ2-3; D may be TRBD2 (5 bases). V gave up 1 base and J gave up 2 bases, with 13 bases separating them. Germline V gene sequence: CDR1 SGHDN, CDR2 FVKESK. The length of the CDR3 is 16 residues. CDR3 amino acids: CASSQAQLGVTDTQYF. CDR3 bases: TGTGCCAGCAGCCAAGCCCAACTCGGGGTCACAGATACGCAGTATTTT.

The CDR3 here is CASSEGTGANYGYTF. The CDR3 DNA reads TGCGCCAGCAGCGAAGGGACCGGAGCTAACTATGGCTACACCTTC. V is TRBV5-1 and J is TRBJ1-2, with D perhaps TRBD1 (5 bases). Germline V gives CDR1 SGHRS, CDR2 YFSETQ. The CDR3 is 15 residues long. V was pared by 4 bases and J by 0 bases, with 13 bases between. Full variable domain (remainder filled in from reference TRBV5-1 and TRBJ1-2): KAGVTQTPRYLIKTRGQQVTLSCSPISGHRSVSWYQQTPGQGLQFLFEYFSETQRNKGNFPGRFSGRQFSNSRSEMNVSTLELGDSALYLCASSEGTGANYGYTFGSGTRLTVV.

This clonotype was observed a handful of times. The chain combines TRBV12-3 or TRBV12-4 with TRBJ2-7, with D maybe TRBD2 (6 bases). Trimming took off 5 bases at V and 7 bases at J, with 15 bases between the two ends. This CDR3 is built from 13 residues. CDR3 residues: CASSHGTVNEQYF. As DNA, the CDR3 is TGTGCCAGCAGTCACGGGACTGTGAATGAGCAGTACTTC.

The chain recombines TRBV4-1 with TRBJ1-4, with TRBD1 matching 10 bases. With 4 bases clipped from V and 8 bases from J, the junction kept 4 bases outside the gene matches. Germline CDR1 MGHRA, CDR2 YSYEKL. This CDR3 has 14 amino acids. The CDR3 nucleotides are TGCGCCAGCAGCCCCGACAGGGGGCGAGAAAAACTGTTTTTT. Translating gives CASSPDRGREKLFF.

This clonotype was counted a few times. The V and J genes are TRBV29-1 and TRBJ2-3; D possibly corresponds to TRBD2 (6 bases). The CDR3 loop spans 15 amino acids. The germline V gene has CDR1 SQVTM and CDR2 ANQGSEA. V was shortened by 7 bases and J by 2 bases, with 19 bases between the two germline ends. The CDR3 spells CSARPQAGDTDTQYF. DNA for the CDR3: TGCAGCGCACGACCCCAAGCGGGTGACACAGATACGCAGTATTTT.

In regard to this clonotype: A much larger clone differs by one base, so this may be a read error. This chain links TRBV2 with TRBJ1-1, with TRBD1 identical over 8 bases. After removal of 9 bases from V and 4 bases from J, the junction contained 1 base not matched to a gene. The CDR3 contains 11 residues. Per germline, CDR1 SNHLY and CDR2 FYNNEI. CDR3 sequence: CARTGGTEAFF. In nucleotides, the CDR3 is TGTGCCAGAACAGGGGGCACTGAAGCTTTCTTT.

This clonotype was seen a few times. J is TRBJ1-1 and V is TRBV14; D unclear. The V gene lost 4 bases and the J gene lost 4 bases, with 13 bases spanning the gap. Per the germline V gene, CDR1 is SGHDN and CDR2 is FVKESK. The CDR3 contains 14 residues. The CDR3 protein is CASSRLSLTTEAFF. The CDR3, as DNA: TGTGCCAGCAGCCGCTTGAGCTTAACCACTGAAGCTTTCTTT.

The chain couples TRBV6-4 to TRBJ2-1; perhaps TRBD1 as D (5 bases). The assigned J gene may be wrong: the sequence end matches TRBJ2-7 better. This CDR3 has 16 residues. Germline V gene sequence: CDR1 MRHNA, CDR2 SNTAGT. The CDR3 protein is CASSDSWQGTYNEQYF. CDR3 bases: TGTGCCAGCAGTGACTCTTGGCAGGGAACCTACAATGAGCAGTACTTC.

The rearrangement links TRBV14 to TRBJ2-4, with TRBD1 identical over 10 bases. Gene TRBJ2-7 matches the end of the DNA better, so the J call may be wrong. The CDR3 runs to 16 residues. Germline loops: CDR1 SGHDN, CDR2 FVKESK. CDR3 sequence: CASSLETGGFPYEQYF. The CDR3, as DNA: TGTGCCAGCAGTCTGGAGACAGGGGGCTTTCCCTACGAGCAGTACTTC.

This clonotype was recorded a few times. V and J are TRBV4-1 and TRBJ2-7; no clear D. This CDR3 spans 15 amino acids. V was trimmed by 3 bases and J by 2 bases, leaving 14 bases between them. Germline CDR1 MGHRA, CDR2 YSYEKL. The CDR3 nucleotides are TGCGCCAGCAGCCATAGTACTATCTACCCCTACGAGCAGTACTTC. This sequence encodes CASSHSTIYPYEQYF.

The CDR3 coding sequence is TGTGCCAGCACCCTGGGTATTCTCCAAGAGACCCAGTACTTC. It codes for CASTLGILQETQYF. This chain joins TRBV5-6 and TRBJ2-5; D gene unclear. This CDR3 has 14 residues. V shed 6 bases and J shed 1 base, with 13 bases lying between them. Germline V gene sequence: CDR1 SGHDT, CDR2 YYEEEE.

The chain couples TRBV3-1 to TRBJ2-5; D gene unclear. Germline V gene sequence: CDR1 LGHDT, CDR2 YNNKEL (reference sequence). The V and J ends lost 5 bases and 11 bases respectively, with 15 bases between them. CDR3 length: 12 residues. The chain's CDR3 is CASSSTSLGQYF. In DNA form, the CDR3 reads TGTGCCAGCAGCTCAACCAGTTTGGGGCAGTACTTC.

The chain recombines TRBV4-1 with TRBJ2-3; D is possibly TRBD1 or TRBD2 (5 bases each). Germline lookup yields CDR1 MGHRA and CDR2 YSYEKL. The germline V and J ends were trimmed by 4 bases and 0 bases, with 23 bases remaining between them. This CDR3 has 19 amino acids. The CDR3 loop is CASSLYGTHTTSSTDTQYF. The DNA for the CDR3 is TGCGCCAGCAGCCTATACGGGACCCACACCACTTCTAGCACAGATACGCAGTATTTT.

Here the CDR3 DNA reads TGCAGTGCCGTGGACCTGTCGCGGGAGACCCAGTACTTC. Protein sequence: CSAVDLSRETQYF. V is TRBV20-1 and J is TRBJ2-5, with D hard to call. This CDR3 has 13 amino acids. CDR1 is DFQATT, CDR2 SNEGSKA, per germline (reference sequence). Trimming removed 6 bases from V and 5 bases from J, with 16 bases in between.

CDR3 residues: CASSEKVIDPSTDTQYF. The CDR3 nucleotides read TGTGCCAGCAGTGAAAAAGTGATTGATCCTAGCACAGATACGCAGTATTTT. The gene calls are TRBV6-1 and TRBJ2-3; D not certain. Germline CDR1 reads MNHNS; CDR2 reads SASEGT. The V and J ends lost 2 bases and 0 bases respectively, with 15 bases between them. The CDR3 runs to 17 residues.

The V and J genes are TRBV4-1 and TRBJ2-1, with D unclear. Germline V lookup: CDR1 MGHRA, CDR2 YSYEKL. CDR3 size: 15 residues. Trimming took off 0 bases at V and 2 bases at J, with 8 bases between the two ends. The CDR3 region is CASSQDLAPYNEQFF. CDR3 nucleotides: TGCGCCAGCAGCCAAGATTTGGCTCCCTACAATGAGCAGTTCTTC.

This clonotype has more than one count but fewer than ten. The chain couples TRBV20-1 to TRBJ2-3, with D hard to call. Trimming took 5 bases from V and 6 from J, leaving 18 bases between them. This CDR3 is 14 amino acids long. The V gene's germline CDR1 is DFQATT and CDR2 SNEGSKA (reference sequence). CDR3 sequence (DNA): TGCAGTGCTGACCTAGGAGCTGGGCCGGATACGCAGTATTTT. Translated: CSADLGAGPDTQYF.

This clonotype was recorded a few times. The chain is built from TRBV7-9 and TRBJ1-4; D gene unclear. V lost 2 bases and J 5 bases, leaving 9 bases between the germline ends. The CDR3 covers 14 residues. Looked up from germline, CDR1 is SEHNR and CDR2 is FQNEAQ (reference sequence). CDR3 DNA: TGTGCCAGCAGCTTATGGGGTCAGAATGAAAAACTGTTTTTT. Encoded protein: CASSLWGQNEKLFF. Combining the CDR3 with reference TRBV7-9 and TRBJ1-4 gives the whole variable domain DTGVSQNPRHKITKRGQNVTFRCDPISEHNRLYWYRQTLGQGPEFLTYFQNEAQLEKSRLLSDRFSAERPKGSFSTLEIQRTEQGDSAMYLCASSLWGQNEKLFFGSGTQLSVL.

This chain links TRBV20-1 with TRBJ2-7; TRBD2 is a possible D gene (5 bases). In germline, CDR1 is DFQATT, CDR2 SNEGSKA (reference sequence). The ends were cut back, 5 bases at V and 7 bases at J, with 15 bases in the middle. The length of the CDR3 is 12 residues. The CDR3 DNA sequence: TGCAGTGCTGGACTTAACTACAATGAGCAGTACTTC. Its translation: CSAGLNYNEQYF.

This clonotype has just a few counts. V is TRBV10-3 and J is TRBJ2-7; 10 bases align to TRBD1. The CDR3 sequence is 15 residues long. Germline CDR1 and CDR2: ENHRY and SYGVKD. V trimming: 6 bases; J trimming: 0 bases; junction bases outside the gene matches: 5. The CDR3 region is CAIRKGQGLSYEQYF. The CDR3 coding sequence is TGTGCCATCAGGAAGGGACAGGGGCTCTCCTACGAGCAGTACTTC.

This clonotype showed up just a few times. The V gene is TRBV7-9, the J gene TRBJ2-5; D is unclear. The germline gives CDR1 SEHNR, CDR2 FQNEAQ (reference sequence). The CDR3 is 17 amino acids. V lost 5 bases, J lost 11 bases, and 30 bases lay in between. In DNA, the CDR3 is TGTGCCAGCAGCCGAGCCCAGACAATAGCCACCTTCAATGAGCAGTACTTC. Translated, it gives CASSRAQTIATFNEQYF.